The next 23 T cell receptor beta chains were all read from a single sample in a study of breast tumors, draining lymph nodes, adjacent tissues. TCRdb reprocessed the multiplex PCR reads with MiXCR, giving one entry per CDR3 protein. The sample lists 10,000 to 15,000 distinct CDR3 sequences, 55% to 75% seen once, with approximately 44% in the top ten. Sequencing was performed on tumor-adjacent breast tissue. Receptor source: a female donor with breast cancer. Some clones in this sample may be carry-over from other donors' samples.

The genes are TRBV20-1 and TRBJ2-7; 10 positions match TRBD2. The germline gives CDR1 DFQATT, CDR2 SNEGSKA (reference sequence). The CDR3 totals 14 residues. The junction had 12 bases not matched to a gene; V was cut back by 8 bases and J by 5 bases. Written as DNA, the CDR3 is TGCAGTTCCAAAGATTGGCTAGCGGGAGACGAGCAGTACTTC. Protein: CSSKDWLAGDEQYF.

The chain recombines TRBV7-2 with TRBJ2-7; D remains ambiguous. This CDR3 contains 14 residues. Germline V gene sequence: CDR1 SGHTA, CDR2 FQGNSA. Trimming pared 1 base from V and 3 bases from J, leaving 10 bases between. The CDR3 loop reads CASSLDGVSYEQYF. In DNA, the CDR3 is TGTGCCAGCAGCTTAGACGGTGTCAGCTACGAGCAGTACTTC.

V usage is TRBV20-1 and J usage is TRBJ2-5, with 9 bases fitting TRBD1. Germline assignment: CDR1 DFQATT and CDR2 SNEGSKA (reference sequence). Trimming cost V 3 bases and J 7 bases; bases outside gene matches: 9. The CDR3 has 14 amino acids. CDR3 in DNA: TGCAGTGCTAGCCGCACAGGGGGCGCAGGGACCCAGTACTTC. This gives the protein CSASRTGGAGTQYF.

This chain connects TRBV18 to TRBJ2-7; D gene uncertain. CDR1 and CDR2 (germline): KGHSH, LQKENI. The germline V and J ends were trimmed by 4 bases and 5 bases, with 12 bases remaining between them. The CDR3 totals 13 residues. Here the CDR3 reads CASSRMRSDEQYF. The CDR3 coding sequence is TGTGCCAGCTCACGAATGAGGTCCGACGAGCAGTACTTC.

This clonotype was picked up many times. The rearrangement links TRBV3-1 to TRBJ1-2, with D perhaps matching TRBD1 (5 bases). Germline CDR1 reads LGHDT; CDR2 reads YNNKEL (reference sequence). Trimming left V 5 bases short and J 2 bases short, with 12 bases between. This CDR3 region has 14 residues. The CDR3 loop reads CASSRFRDNYGYTF. The CDR3, as DNA: TGTGCCAGCAGCAGATTCCGGGACAACTATGGCTACACCTTC.

The sample holds one count of this clonotype. The chain is built from TRBV5-8 and TRBJ2-5, with D unclear. This CDR3 region has 12 residues. The germline V gene encodes CDR1 SGHTS and CDR2 YDEGEE. V gave up 2 bases and J gave up 5 bases, with 7 bases separating them. The CDR3 spells CASSFFRETQYF. The CDR3 DNA sequence: TGTGCCAGCAGCTTTTTCCGGGAGACCCAGTACTTC.

This sequence joins TRBV7-3 and TRBJ2-5, with 13 bases aligning to TRBD2. Germline trimming cut 3 bases from V and 2 bases from J; bases unmatched to any gene: 0. The germline gives CDR1 SGHTA, CDR2 FQGTGA. CDR3 length: 15 residues. The CDR3 reads CASSLGLAGQETQYF. The DNA of the CDR3 is TGTGCCAGCAGCTTGGGACTAGCGGGACAAGAGACCCAGTACTTC.

In this sample, this clonotype turned up many times. This chain links TRBV28 with TRBJ1-6, with 10 bases lining up with TRBD1. Germline CDR1 is MDHEN and CDR2 is SYDVKM. The ends lost 5 bases at V and 7 bases at J; junction bases unmatched: 5. CDR3 length equals 15 residues. The CDR3 bases are TGTGCCAGCAGTCCGCCGGGACAGGGGAATTCACCCCTCCACTTT. It encodes CASSPPGQGNSPLHF.

This clonotype is a singleton in its sample. The chain employs TRBV6-4 and TRBJ2-7, with D unresolved. Trimming cost V 6 bases and J 3 bases, with 15 bases left between them. From germline, CDR1 is MRHNA and CDR2 SNTAGT. This CDR3 comprises 14 residues. The CDR3 here is CASSALGVGYEQYF. DNA of the CDR3: TGTGCCAGCAGCGCCCTGGGCGTCGGCTACGAGCAGTACTTC.

The chain employs TRBV5-1 and TRBJ2-3; D is ambiguous. CDR1 and CDR2 (germline): SGHRS, YFSETQ. The CDR3 consists of 15 residues. V was trimmed by 1 base and J by 2 bases, leaving 11 bases between them. As DNA, the CDR3 is TGCGCCAGCAGCTTGACCGACTCCTACACAGATACGCAGTATTTT. Protein: CASSLTDSYTDTQYF.

The chain combines TRBV6-1 with TRBJ2-7; D gene unclear. V was clipped by 3 bases and J by 3 bases, with 3 bases between them. Germline lookup yields CDR1 MNHNS and CDR2 SASEGT. The CDR3 totals 11 residues. This CDR3 is CASSDFYEQYF. The CDR3 nucleotides are TGTGCCAGCAGTGATTTCTACGAGCAGTACTTC.

The chain couples TRBV6-1 to TRBJ1-6; D gene unclear. The CDR3 spans 11 residues. Trimming took 10 bases from V and 10 from J, leaving 11 bases between them. Per germline, CDR1 MNHNS and CDR2 SASEGT. The CDR3 loop is CATQGPSPLHF. The DNA of the CDR3 is TGTGCCACTCAAGGCCCCTCACCCCTCCACTTT.

This chain connects TRBV7-2 to TRBJ2-7; 10 positions match TRBD2. The CDR3 contains 14 residues. Trimming at V came to 4 bases and at J to 5 bases, leaving 5 bases not matched to a gene. In germline, CDR1 is SGHTA, CDR2 FQGNSA. DNA of the CDR3: TGTGCCAGCAGCTCAGTAGCGGGGGGCAACGAGCAGTACTTC. Translated: CASSSVAGGNEQYF.

This clonotype was counted between two and nine times. The J gene is TRBJ2-1, the V gene TRBV24-1; 14 positions match TRBD2. CDR3 size: 17 residues. Germline assignment: CDR1 KGHDR and CDR2 SFDVKD. The trim removed 7 bases at V and 7 bases at J, leaving 11 bases unmatched. As DNA, the CDR3 is TGTGCCACCAGCGTGGGGACTAGCGGGAGAGGGGGTAATGAGCAGTTCTTC. Translated, it gives CATSVGTSGRGGNEQFF.

The gene calls are TRBV4-2 and TRBJ2-7; D call uncertain. Germline assignment: CDR1 LGHNA and CDR2 YNFKEQ. Trimming took off 0 bases at V and 7 bases at J, with 13 bases between the two ends. CDR3 length: 14 amino acids. CDR3 loop: CASSQDERLGEQYF. DNA of the CDR3: TGTGCCAGCAGCCAAGATGAACGATTGGGGGAGCAGTACTTC.

By share, this clonotype counts as medium-sized. This sequence joins TRBV2 and TRBJ2-2; D unclear. This CDR3 has 13 amino acids. CDR1 and CDR2 from the germline V gene are SNHLY and FYNNEI. V was clipped by 8 bases and J by 5 bases, with 12 bases between them. CDR3 protein: CASSRSSTGELFF. CDR3 nucleotide sequence: TGTGCCAGCTCCCGGAGCTCTACCGGGGAGCTGTTTTTT.

The rearrangement joins TRBV20-1 to TRBJ1-5; D perhaps matches TRBD1 (6 bases). The germline gives CDR1 DFQATT, CDR2 SNEGSKA (reference sequence). The CDR3 totals 15 residues. With 0 bases removed from V and 5 bases from J, the gap between germline ends came to 14 bases. The CDR3 DNA reads TGCAGTGCTAGAGATCTTCGGGGGGCCCATCAGCCCCAGCATTTT. Its translation is CSARDLRGAHQPQHF.

The V gene is TRBV7-9, the J gene TRBJ2-3; the match to TRBD2 covers 12 bases. Trimming at V came to 5 bases and at J to 3 bases, leaving 9 bases not matched to a gene. This CDR3 comprises 17 residues. Germline-derived CDR1 and CDR2 are SEHNR and FQNEAQ (reference sequence). The CDR3 nucleotides are TGTGCCAGCAGCATAAGACTAGCGGGAGAGGGGACAGATACGCAGTATTTT. It specifies CASSIRLAGEGTDTQYF.

The chain combines TRBV19 with TRBJ2-7; D not resolved. Germline lookup yields CDR1 LNHDA and CDR2 SQIVND (reference sequence). The CDR3 loop spans 14 amino acids. The ends were cut back, 5 bases at V and 2 bases at J, with 13 bases in the middle. CDR3 DNA: TGTGCCAGTAGTCCTAGGACGTTCGCCTACGAGCAGTACTTC. Translation: CASSPRTFAYEQYF.

The rearrangement joins TRBV9 to TRBJ2-5; unclear D gene. The germline V gene encodes CDR1 SGDLS and CDR2 YYNGEE. Trimming pared 1 base from V and 4 bases from J, leaving 8 bases between. This CDR3 region has 13 residues. CDR3 in amino acids: CASSVNSGETQYF. The CDR3 DNA sequence: TGTGCCAGCAGCGTAAATTCGGGAGAGACCCAGTACTTC.

This clonotype was observed a handful of times. This chain links TRBV7-9 with TRBJ1-6; D possibly corresponds to TRBD1 (6 bases). There are 15 residues in the CDR3. The ends were cut back, 1 base at V and 10 bases at J, with 14 bases in the middle. Germline V gene data show CDR1 as SEHNR and CDR2 as FQNEAQ (reference sequence). The CDR3 DNA is TGTGCCAGCAGCTTAGGTCCAGGGGCTAGATCACCCCTCCACTTT. Translated, it gives CASSLGPGARSPLHF.

V is TRBV7-9 and J is TRBJ2-7; a weak D match, TRBD1 (5 bases). From germline, CDR1 is SEHNR and CDR2 FQNEAQ (reference sequence). The V and J ends lost 0 bases and 5 bases respectively, with 5 bases between them. This CDR3 is 12 amino acids long. Written as DNA, the CDR3 is TGTGCCAGCAGCTTAGCCAGGGACGAGCAGTACTTC. Amino acids: CASSLARDEQYF.

The V and J genes are TRBV20-1 and TRBJ2-5; no firm D call. Germline loops: CDR1 DFQATT, CDR2 SNEGSKA (reference sequence). The CDR3 extends over 11 amino acids. V lost 4 bases, J lost 2 bases, and 5 bases lay in between. CDR3 loop: CSATQQETQYF. Written as DNA, the CDR3 is TGCAGTGCTACGCAGCAAGAGACCCAGTACTTC.